Following are 7 T cell receptor beta chains from one sample sequenced in a study of regulatory T cells in long-lasting Graves disease. Sequencing libraries for TCR beta were prepared with iRepertoire HTBI primers and Arm-PCR of CDR3 regions. TCRdb reanalysed the multiplex PCR reads using MiXCR and keeps one entry per CDR3 protein. The sample includes about 330,000 distinct CDR3 sequences, roughly 15% seen only once; the top ten take around 20%. The sample's time point: newly diagnosed GD, antithyroid drugs for less than 3 months. Construction of the TCR library relied on RNA isolated from PBMCs. The same data also went into a second study, on T cells in Graves' hyperthyroidism and ophthalmopathy.

The input for sequencing was peripheral blood mononuclear cells (PBMCs), taken at new diagnosis, from a patient treated with antithyroid drugs. These receptors all stem from a woman under 30 with Graves disease.

This chain joins TRBV19 and TRBJ2-7; D unclear. CDR3 length equals 13 residues. In germline, CDR1 is LNHDA, CDR2 SQIVND (reference sequence). Deletions cut 3 bases from V and 5 bases from J, with 11 bases between. The CDR3 coding sequence is TGTGCCAGTAGTATCCGGGCGTACGACGAGCAGTACTTC. Translation gives CASSIRAYDEQYF.

This clonotype was observed many times. DNA of the CDR3: TGTGCCAGCACAAGGACATGGCTTTACGAGCAGTACTTC. This sequence encodes CASTRTWLYEQYF. The chain employs TRBV2 and TRBJ2-7, with D possibly being TRBD1 (5 bases). The CDR3 consists of 13 residues. Germline values: CDR1 SNHLY, CDR2 FYNNEI. Deletions cut 7 bases from V and 4 bases from J, with 14 bases between.

The table lists this clonotype with many counts. The chain uses TRBV5-1 and TRBJ2-1; 13 bases are shared with TRBD2. This CDR3 has 18 residues. Germline values: CDR1 SGHRS, CDR2 YFSETQ. Trimming removed 4 bases from V and 0 bases from J; junction bases left unmatched: 7. CDR3 in amino acids: CASSSQGTSGISYNEQFF. The CDR3 DNA is TGCGCCAGCAGCAGCCAAGGGACTAGCGGGATCTCCTACAATGAGCAGTTCTTC. Supplemented by reference TRBV5-1 and TRBJ2-1, the full variable domain reads KAGVTQTPRYLIKTRGQQVTLSCSPISGHRSVSWYQQTPGQGLQFLFEYFSETQRNKGNFPGRFSGRQFSNSRSEMNVSTLELGDSALYLCASSSQGTSGISYNEQFFGPGTRLTVL.

The chain joins TRBV10-3 to TRBJ1-6; no definite D call. Trimming cost V 10 bases and J 8 bases, with 12 bases left between them. The CDR3 runs to 12 residues. Germline CDR1 and CDR2: ENHRY and SYGVKD. As DNA, the CDR3 is TGTGCCACCTCGAACCTAGATTCACCCCTCCACTTT. Residues: CATSNLDSPLHF.

The CDR3 DNA reads as TGCAGCGACCGCAAACGAGCGGCGAGAGAACAGTTCTTC. This sequence encodes CSDRKRAAREQFF. The chain has TRBV29-1 and TRBJ2-1, with D tentatively TRBD2 (5 bases). Trimming stripped 7 bases from V and 13 bases from J, with 23 bases between. Germline lookup yields CDR1 SQVTM and CDR2 ANQGSEA. The CDR3 loop spans 13 amino acids.

At least ten counts were recorded for this clonotype. A junction end diverges from the germline sequence, so it may reflect a read error. The chain links TRBV27 to TRBJ2-1; 11 bases map to TRBD2. The CDR3 extends over 19 amino acids. Germline CDR1 reads MNHEY; CDR2 reads SMNVEV (reference sequence). CDR3 protein: CASSSAFSGRASSYNEQFF. The CDR3 DNA reads TGTGCCAGCAGTTCCGCTTTTAGCGGGAGGGCGAGCTCCTATAATGAGCAGTTCTTC.

The rearrangement joins TRBV2 to TRBJ2-5, with 7 bases lining up with TRBD1. The CDR3 runs to 15 residues. Germline V lookup: CDR1 SNHLY, CDR2 FYNNEI. The V segment lost 6 bases and the J segment 0 bases; nucleotides outside the gene matches: 7. CDR3 sequence reads: CASSRGGQYQETQYF. The DNA for the CDR3 is TGTGCCAGCAGCCGTGGGGGACAGTACCAAGAGACCCAGTACTTC.